This TCR beta chain is drawn from a study of cytomegalovirus exposure and HLA in healthy donors. As regards this clone: Its specificity is not known.

Per germline, CDR1 SGHTA and CDR2 FQGTGA. CDR3 length equals 15 residues. The junction had 10 bases not matched to a gene; V was cut back by 5 bases and J by 5 bases. PCR involved 60 Vbeta and 13 Jbeta primers. Clones were sequenced by immunoSEQ multiplex PCR, and TCRdb holds only the in-frame ones, with some missing. Among under 150,000 clones listed, about three quarters were seen once. Study-wide results and caveats: Sequencing depth roughly uniform across donors was assumed in presence/absence analyses. When a later analysis was performed, an Asian-associated ancestry cluster reportedly had fewer N-insertions than the roughly 700-donor mean.

The TCR was taken from a woman aged 40-49 years in good health and CMV-seronegative. V is TRBV7-3 and J is TRBJ2-5; 8 bases match TRBD2. The sequencing sample was made of PBMCs. The CDR3 reads CASSLTSGLWETQYF. The DNA for the CDR3 is TGTGCCAGCAGCCTTACTAGCGGTTTATGGGAGACCCAGTACTTC.